This T cell receptor (beta chain) was sequenced in a study of blood T cell repertoires in COVID-19. Authors' processing steps: Reference gene primer amplification in the assay estimated nucleated cell counts. The table came from immunoSEQ multiplex PCR; TCRdb's copy has only in-frame clones and leaves some out. V and J calls plus clone size are reproduced from that table; the DNA served to infer D and trimming. The sample records some 300,000 clones, about 90% being singletons. This CDR3 region has 16 residues. Trimming left V 0 bases short and J 0 bases short, with 11 bases between. Germline CDR1 SGHRS, CDR2 YFSETQ.

The J gene is TRBJ2-3, the V gene TRBV5-1; D not resolved. The specimen was peripheral blood. This clonotype was obtained from a woman aged 40 to 50 with COVID-19, enrolled during active disease. CDR3 protein: CASSLDAYSSTDTQYF. The CDR3 region has the DNA TGCGCCAGCAGCTTGGATGCCTATTCGAGCACAGATACGCAGTATTTT.